The 10 T cell receptor beta chains below all came from one sample that was sequenced in a study of shared T cell receptors in the human thymus. Produced via immunoSEQ multiplex PCR; TCRdb's table is partial and in-frame only. The sample holds about 380,000 clones, roughly 94% seen once. Specimen: thymocytes. These receptors came from a human donor.

This chain links TRBV18 with TRBJ1-4, with a weak D call TRBD1 (5 bases). There are 17 residues in the CDR3. V was clipped by 1 base and J by 0 bases, with 12 bases between them. From germline, CDR1 is KGHSH and CDR2 LQKENI. The DNA of the CDR3 is TGTGCCAGCTCACCACACTCGGGGCGGTCAACTAATGAAAAACTGTTTTTT. Its translation: CASSPHSGRSTNEKLFF.

V gene TRBV7-9 combines with J gene TRBJ2-1; D remains ambiguous. Trimming shortened V by 2 bases and J by 0 bases, and 14 bases separated the two germline ends. CDR3 length equals 17 residues. Germline assignment: CDR1 SEHNR and CDR2 FQNEAQ (reference sequence). The DNA of the CDR3 is TGTGCCAGCAGCTTACATAAGCAGCCTCGCTCCTACAATGAGCAGTTCTTC. It yields the protein CASSLHKQPRSYNEQFF.

The V call is TRBV13, the J call TRBJ2-4; 8 nucleotides agree with TRBD1. This CDR3 spans 15 amino acids. Germline CDR1 PRHDT, CDR2 FYEKMQ (reference sequence). Unmatched junction bases numbered 10, after V lost 4 bases and J lost 8 bases. CDR3 amino acids: CASSSGAGGHDIQYF. CDR3 sequence (DNA): TGTGCCAGCAGCTCCGGGGCAGGGGGCCATGACATTCAGTACTTC.

The chain carries TRBV27 and TRBJ2-5; 9 bases line up with TRBD2. The CDR3 loop spans 16 amino acids. Germline CDR1 MNHEY, CDR2 SMNVEV (reference sequence). Trimming removed 7 bases from V and 4 bases from J; junction bases left unmatched: 13. CDR3 amino acids: CASTAGLAGGAETQYF. The CDR3 DNA sequence: TGTGCCAGCACCGCAGGTCTGGCGGGAGGGGCAGAGACCCAGTACTTC.

The chain couples TRBV28 to TRBJ1-2; 7 bases agree with TRBD1. The CDR3 loop spans 13 amino acids. Germline V lookup: CDR1 MDHEN, CDR2 SYDVKM. The V gene end was trimmed by 7 bases and the J gene end by 4 bases; junction bases not matched to a gene: 6. DNA for the CDR3: TGTGCCAGCAAGGGCAGGGGGGGCTATGGCTACACCTTC. Protein sequence: CASKGRGGYGYTF.

The chain joins TRBV7-9 to TRBJ2-7, with D unclear. The V end was cut by 0 bases, the J end by 5 bases, with 17 bases between. The length of the CDR3 is 16 residues. Looked up from germline, CDR1 is SEHNR and CDR2 is FQNEAQ (reference sequence). The CDR3 nucleotides are TGTGCCAGCAGCTTAGCGTACACCGCCGCGAAACACGAGCAGTACTTC. It encodes CASSLAYTAAKHEQYF.

The rearrangement uses TRBV18 and TRBJ2-7, with TRBD1 matching 10 bases. Germline CDR1 and CDR2: KGHSH and LQKENI. The CDR3 runs 16 residues. V was clipped by 2 bases and J by 4 bases; unmatched bases: 8. DNA for the CDR3: TGTGCCAGCTCACCAGTTACCGGGACAGGGGAGTACGAGCAGTACTTC. Amino acids: CASSPVTGTGEYEQYF.

V is TRBV18 and J is TRBJ2-7; the match to TRBD1 covers 8 bases. The germline gives CDR1 KGHSH, CDR2 LQKENI. The V gene end was trimmed by 1 base and the J gene end by 2 bases; junction bases not matched to a gene: 4. The CDR3 extends over 15 amino acids. In DNA, the CDR3 is TGTGCCAGCTCACCACAAGGACAGGGTCCCTACGAGCAGTACTTC. This translates into CASSPQGQGPYEQYF.

The chain employs TRBV28 and TRBJ2-6; D is uncertain. This CDR3 is built from 15 residues. The V end lost 3 bases, the J end lost 2 bases, and 8 bases lay between the germline ends. CDR1 and CDR2 from the germline V gene are MDHEN and SYDVKM. CDR3 DNA sequence: TGTGCCAGCAGTTTTCGGTGGGCTGGGGCCAACGTCCTGACTTTC. Protein product: CASSFRWAGANVLTF.

The rearrangement links TRBV30 to TRBJ1-1, with TRBD1 as a possible D gene (6 bases). Trimming took off 3 bases at V and 5 bases at J, with 10 bases between the two ends. Germline V gives CDR1 GTSNPN, CDR2 SVGIG (reference sequence). CDR3 length: 12 amino acids. CDR3 nucleotides: TGTGCCTGGAGCACAGGGTGGACTGAAGCTTTCTTT. Amino acid sequence: CAWSTGWTEAFF.